Each of the 24 T cell receptor beta chains below was sequenced from the same sample in a study of blood T cell repertoires in COVID-19. Data came from immunoSEQ multiplex PCR; TCRdb stores just in-frame clones and leaves some out. The sample has approximately 190,000 clones, almost 80% seen once; the top ten hold 17%. Sequenced: peripheral blood. These receptors originate from a man between 60 and 70 years old with active or convalescent COVID-19.

CDR3 amino acids: CASSLIAGSSYEQYF. The CDR3 region has the DNA TGTGCCAGCAGCTTAATTGCGGGCAGCTCCTACGAGCAGTACTTC. The V call is TRBV7-3, the J call TRBJ2-7; TRBD2 might be the D (5 bases). Trimming cost V 1 base and J 0 bases, with 10 bases left between them. This CDR3 comprises 15 residues. Germline CDR1 and CDR2: SGHTA and FQGTGA.

The genes are TRBV5-1 and TRBJ2-1; 9 nucleotides line up with TRBD2. V lost 7 bases, J lost 9 bases, and 11 bases stayed unmatched. Germline V CDR1 and CDR2: SGHRS, YFSETQ. The CDR3 is made up of 14 amino acids. The CDR3 spells CASLLVAGGREQFF. CDR3 nucleotide sequence: TGCGCCAGCCTGCTGGTGGCGGGAGGGCGTGAGCAGTTCTTC.

The V gene is TRBV28, the J gene TRBJ2-3; no clear D. Germline V gene sequence: CDR1 MDHEN, CDR2 SYDVKM. V shed 8 bases and J shed 1 base, with 10 bases lying between them. This CDR3 spans 13 amino acids. The CDR3 nucleotides are TGTGCCAGCGGCATTGGAGGCACAGATACGCAGTATTTT. Residues: CASGIGGTDTQYF. The full variable domain, its missing parts supplied by reference TRBV28 and TRBJ2-3, is DVKVTQSSRYLVKRTGEKVFLECVQDMDHENMFWYRQDPGLGLRLIYFSYDVKMKEKGDIPEGYSVSREKKERFSLILESASTNQTSMYLCASGIGGTDTQYFGPGTRLTVL.

V and J are TRBV5-6 and TRBJ2-3; D may be TRBD2 (5 bases). The CDR3 sequence is 14 residues long. Trimming took 2 bases from V and 4 from J, leaving 11 bases between them. CDR1 SGHDT and CDR2 YYEEEE come from the germline V gene. CDR3 in DNA: TGTGCCAGCAGCTTAGGAGGATCCCCAGATACGCAGTATTTT. Amino acids: CASSLGGSPDTQYF.

The chain combines TRBV7-2 with TRBJ2-3, with 8 bases fitting TRBD1. The CDR3 loop spans 14 amino acids. The germline V gene has CDR1 SGHTA and CDR2 FQGNSA. V shed 6 bases and J 6 bases; nucleotides not matched to a gene: 8. CDR3 nucleotide sequence: TGTGCCAGCAGTCCGGACAGGGCCAGGGATACGCAGTATTTT. It translates to CASSPDRARDTQYF.

The chain has TRBV30 and TRBJ1-2, with 8 nucleotides matching TRBD1. The CDR3 spans 14 residues. Germline assignment: CDR1 GTSNPN and CDR2 SVGIG (reference sequence). The V segment lost 1 base and the J segment 8 bases; nucleotides outside the gene matches: 9. CDR3 sequence (DNA): TGTGCCTGGAGTGGAAAACAGGGACAGGCCGGCTACACCTTC. Protein: CAWSGKQGQAGYTF.

V usage is TRBV5-6 and J usage is TRBJ2-1; possibly TRBD2 for D (6 bases). The CDR3 is made up of 15 amino acids. Per the germline V gene, CDR1 is SGHDT and CDR2 is YYEEEE. Trimming stripped 4 bases from V and 6 bases from J, with 17 bases between. The CDR3 bases are TGTGCCAGCAGCCCGTCGACTAGACACACCAATGAGCAGTTCTTC. This gives the protein CASSPSTRHTNEQFF.

This chain links TRBV28 with TRBJ2-7, with TRBD2 matching over 9 bases. Germline V gene lookup returns CDR1 MDHEN and CDR2 SYDVKM. The CDR3 loop spans 16 amino acids. After removal of 6 bases from V and 1 base from J, the junction contained 10 bases not matched to a gene. The CDR3 sequence: CASSPLESGRSYEQYF. DNA of the CDR3: TGTGCCAGCAGCCCTTTGGAGAGCGGGAGGTCCTACGAGCAGTACTTC.

The chain is built from TRBV5-1 and TRBJ2-7; 7 bases fit TRBD2. The V gene's germline CDR1 is SGHRS and CDR2 YFSETQ. The V segment lost 1 base and the J segment 0 bases; nucleotides outside the gene matches: 4. The CDR3 consists of 15 residues. CDR3 in DNA: TGCGCCAGCAGCTTGCAAGCGGGGCTCTCCTACGAGCAGTACTTC. It yields the protein CASSLQAGLSYEQYF. The variable domain in full, with the rest retrieved from reference TRBV5-1 and TRBJ2-7, is KAGVTQTPRYLIKTRGQQVTLSCSPISGHRSVSWYQQTPGQGLQFLFEYFSETQRNKGNFPGRFSGRQFSNSRSEMNVSTLELGDSALYLCASSLQAGLSYEQYFGPGTRLTVT.

The rearrangement uses TRBV4-2 and TRBJ2-1; 10 bases map to TRBD2. From germline, CDR1 is LGHNA and CDR2 YNFKEQ. The ends lost 1 base at V and 0 bases at J; junction bases unmatched: 3. This CDR3 spans 17 amino acids. CDR3 loop: CASSQVRLAGSYNEQFF. Written as DNA, the CDR3 is TGTGCCAGCAGCCAAGTGCGACTAGCGGGCTCCTACAATGAGCAGTTCTTC.

This clone was seen just once. The chain uses TRBV18 and TRBJ2-7, with D tentatively TRBD2 (6 bases). Trimming pared 6 bases from V and 4 bases from J, leaving 19 bases between. The CDR3 runs to 15 residues. Germline V CDR1 and CDR2: KGHSH, LQKENI. The CDR3 protein is CASSLGGGIEYEQYF. The CDR3 DNA reads as TGTGCCAGCTCCTTGGGTGGCGGGATAGAGTACGAGCAGTACTTC.

J is TRBJ1-1 and V is TRBV6-5; no definite D call. The CDR3 contains 12 residues. V lost 5 bases and J 1 base, leaving 5 bases between the germline ends. The V gene's germline CDR1 is MNHEY and CDR2 SVGAGI. DNA of the CDR3: TGTGCCAGCAGTCGGGGGAACACTGAAGCTTTCTTT. Translating it yields CASSRGNTEAFF.

The rearrangement links TRBV6-5 to TRBJ1-2; 8 nucleotides match TRBD1. This CDR3 contains 14 residues. Unmatched junction bases numbered 6, after V lost 5 bases and J lost 4 bases. Germline CDR1 is MNHEY and CDR2 is SVGAGI. CDR3 coding DNA: TGTGCCAGCAGTACAGTGGACAGGGCCTATGGCTACACCTTC. As protein: CASSTVDRAYGYTF.

This clone showed up just once. The chain has TRBV19 and TRBJ2-3; a weak D match, TRBD2 (6 bases). Trimming took off 3 bases at V and 5 bases at J, with 6 bases between the two ends. In germline, CDR1 is LNHDA, CDR2 SQIVND (reference sequence). The CDR3 length is 12 residues. CDR3 protein: CASSIGGDTQYF. DNA for the CDR3: TGTGCCAGTAGTATCGGGGGAGATACGCAGTATTTT.

The chain carries TRBV5-6 and TRBJ2-7; TRBD2 aligns across 8 bases. This CDR3 has 15 amino acids. Germline V gene data show CDR1 as SGHDT and CDR2 as YYEEEE. V dropped 0 bases and J dropped 3; count of bases not matched to a gene: 5. The CDR3: CASSLVLAGIYEQYF. The CDR3 coding sequence is TGTGCCAGCAGCTTGGTATTAGCGGGGATCTACGAGCAGTACTTC.

The CDR3 nucleotides read TGTGCCAGCAGTGATGTCACAGCAACTAATGAAAAACTGTTTTTT. Translated, it gives CASSDVTATNEKLFF. The chain employs TRBV2 and TRBJ1-4; unclear D gene. Germline V CDR1 and CDR2: SNHLY, FYNNEI. V dropped 3 bases and J dropped 0 bases, with 8 bases sitting between them. The CDR3 loop spans 15 amino acids.

This clone was seen more than once but under ten times. V usage is TRBV6-5 and J usage is TRBJ1-5, with 10 positions matching TRBD1. V was pared by 5 bases and J by 3 bases, with 4 bases of the junction left unmatched. Germline V gives CDR1 MNHEY, CDR2 SVGAGI. The CDR3 is 15 amino acids. The CDR3 spells CASSPGTGVNQPQHF. The CDR3 DNA reads TGTGCCAGCAGTCCCGGGACAGGGGTCAATCAGCCCCAGCATTTT.

The chain has TRBV6-4 and TRBJ1-1, with TRBD1 matching 10 bases. The CDR3 extends over 16 amino acids. Germline lookup yields CDR1 MRHNA and CDR2 SNTAGT. The junction had 9 bases not matched to a gene; V was cut back by 7 bases and J by 1 base. For the CDR3, the DNA is TGTGCCAGCATGGCGGGGACAGGGGAGGGGAACACTGAAGCTTTCTTT. It translates to CASMAGTGEGNTEAFF.

This sequence joins TRBV5-1 and TRBJ2-7, with a possible D match to TRBD2 (5 bases). The V end lost 0 bases, the J end lost 3 bases, and 13 bases lay between the germline ends. Per the germline V gene, CDR1 is SGHRS and CDR2 is YFSETQ. This CDR3 is 15 amino acids long. The chain's CDR3 is CASSLEEGMGYEQYF. The CDR3 DNA is TGCGCCAGCAGCTTGGAAGAGGGAATGGGCTACGAGCAGTACTTC. The full variable domain, with the rest looked up from reference TRBV5-1 and TRBJ2-7, is KAGVTQTPRYLIKTRGQQVTLSCSPISGHRSVSWYQQTPGQGLQFLFEYFSETQRNKGNFPGRFSGRQFSNSRSEMNVSTLELGDSALYLCASSLEEGMGYEQYFGPGTRLTVT.

The chain carries TRBV28 and TRBJ2-7; possible D gene TRBD2, 5 bases. V lost 6 bases, J lost 6 bases, and 15 bases lay in between. This CDR3 region has 13 residues. Germline V gene sequence: CDR1 MDHEN, CDR2 SYDVKM. The CDR3 spells CASSLLGEGEQYF. The CDR3 bases are TGTGCCAGCAGCCTCCTCGGGGAAGGCGAGCAGTACTTC.

The chain couples TRBV28 to TRBJ1-2; tentative D call: TRBD1 (5 bases). CDR1 MDHEN and CDR2 SYDVKM come from the germline V gene. Between the trimmed V and J ends, which lost 7 bases and 4 bases, there was a span of 22 bases. The CDR3 sequence is 16 residues long. The CDR3, as DNA: TGTGCCAGCACCAAAAACGGCCAGGGCGGGAGCTATGGCTACACCTTC. The encoded protein is CASTKNGQGGSYGYTF.

The J gene is TRBJ2-7, the V gene TRBV14; TRBD1 agrees at 11 bases. The germline CDR1 and CDR2 sequences are SGHDN and FVKESK. The CDR3 contains 17 residues. J was trimmed by 2 bases and V by 4 bases; bases with no gene match: 10. The DNA of the CDR3 is TGTGCCAGCAGCCTTTCTTGGGACAGGGGGTTACCCTACGAGCAGTACTTC. Its protein is CASSLSWDRGLPYEQYF.

The chain recombines TRBV5-4 with TRBJ2-3; D may be TRBD2 (7 bases). V was shortened by 4 bases and J by 5 bases, with 26 bases between the two germline ends. Germline-derived CDR1 and CDR2 are SGHNT and YYREEE (reference sequence). This CDR3 has 18 amino acids. CDR3 amino acids: CASSLTQGGGSGGDTQYF. The CDR3, as DNA: TGTGCCAGCAGCCTGACACAGGGCGGGGGTAGCGGAGGAGATACGCAGTATTTT.

The chain combines TRBV10-1 with TRBJ1-1; 9 nucleotides match TRBD1. Germline CDR1 and CDR2: WNHNN and SYGVQD (reference sequence). There are 11 residues in the CDR3. After removal of 6 bases from V and 11 bases from J, the junction contained 4 bases not matched to a gene. The CDR3 nucleotides are TGCGCCAGCAGCGGGACAGGGTTCGCTTTCTTT. Translated: CASSGTGFAFF.